This note documents a single T cell receptor beta chain sequence. Its antigen is as yet unknown. Profiling relied on immunoSEQ multiplex PCR, and the TCRdb table lists in-frame clones only, not all of them. This table has roughly 2,000,000 clones, 85% to 95% appearing once. After removal of 0 bases from V and 3 bases from J, the junction contained 11 bases not matched to a gene. The germline gives CDR1 LNHDA, CDR2 SQIVND (reference sequence). This CDR3 is 18 amino acids long. Naive CD8 isolation took CD45RO-negative cells positively selected for CCR7 and excluded terminally differentiated effector memory CD45RA+ cells. This entry belongs to a study of shared clonotypes between healthy human individuals. Study-wide results and caveats: In contrast to clonotypes shared by all four donors, non-shared clonotypes had lower generation probabilities.

The rearrangement uses TRBV19 and TRBJ2-1; 7 bases map to TRBD1. Sequencing was done on a sample of naive CD8+ T cells from PBMCs. The sequence was obtained from a man younger than 35 in good health. Some clones in this sample may be carry-over from other donors' samples. The CDR3 DNA follows: TGTGCCAGTAGTATAGATTCGCAGACAGGGACAAGCTACAATGAGCAGTTCTTC. This codes for CASSIDSQTGTSYNEQFF.